This TCR beta chain was identified during a study of blood T cell repertoires in COVID-19. Study-level information: Researchers got acute and convalescent COVID-19 samples from the United States, Italy and Spain. From T cells, B-cell-depleted T cells, or PBMCs came the material, which was cDNA or gDNA.

As originally analysed: By means of reference gene primer amplification, nucleated cell counts were estimated. TCRdb's table, derived via immunoSEQ multiplex PCR, lists solely in-frame clones and lacks some. From that table come the V and J calls and clone size; the DNA was used to work out D and trimming. In the table there are about 170,000 clones, 70% to 85% of which are singletons. Source material: peripheral blood. This receptor was obtained from an elderly woman with acute or convalescent COVID-19.

CDR3 residues: CASSLGGQGVSEQFF. The CDR3 nucleotides are TGTGCCAGCAGCTTGGGGGGGCAGGGTGTGAGTGAGCAGTTCTTC. The V and J genes are TRBV5-4 and TRBJ2-1, with D perhaps matching TRBD1 (6 bases). Trimming stripped 0 bases from V and 9 bases from J, with 16 bases between. The CDR3 runs 15 residues. Per germline, CDR1 SGHNT and CDR2 YYREEE (reference sequence).